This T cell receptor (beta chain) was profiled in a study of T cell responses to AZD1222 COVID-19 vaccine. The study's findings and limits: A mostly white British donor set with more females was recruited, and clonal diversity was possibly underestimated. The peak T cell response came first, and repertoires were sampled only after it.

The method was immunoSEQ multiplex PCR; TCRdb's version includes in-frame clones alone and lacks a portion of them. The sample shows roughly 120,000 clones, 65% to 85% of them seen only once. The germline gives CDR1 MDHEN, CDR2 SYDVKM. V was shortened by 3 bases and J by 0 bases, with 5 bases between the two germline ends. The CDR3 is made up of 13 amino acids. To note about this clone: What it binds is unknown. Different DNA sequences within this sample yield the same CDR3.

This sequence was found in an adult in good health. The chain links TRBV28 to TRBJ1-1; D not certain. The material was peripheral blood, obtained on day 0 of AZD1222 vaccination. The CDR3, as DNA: TGTGCCAGCAGTTTTGGACTGAACACTGAAGCTTTCTTT. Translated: CASSFGLNTEAFF.